The next 26 T cell receptor beta chains were all read from a single sample in a study of T cell responses to AZD1222 COVID-19 vaccine. The data were produced by immunoSEQ multiplex PCR, yet TCRdb's version contains in-frame clones alone and is incomplete. The sample consists of roughly 150,000 clones, 85% to 95% of them appearing once. This material consisted of peripheral blood, taken on day 0 of AZD1222 vaccination. All receptors derive from an adult in good health.

The chain couples TRBV7-2 to TRBJ2-5; D may be TRBD1 (6 bases). The CDR3 is 14 amino acids. V gave up 4 bases and J gave up 1 base, with 10 bases separating them. The V gene's germline CDR1 is SGHTA and CDR2 FQGNSA. DNA for the CDR3: TGTGCCAGCAGCTCGGGACACCGCCAAGAGACCCAGTACTTC. Translated, it gives CASSSGHRQETQYF.

J is TRBJ2-2 and V is TRBV18, with D possibly TRBD2 on 5 matching bases. Trimming pared 2 bases from V and 1 base from J, leaving 20 bases between. Germline lookup yields CDR1 KGHSH and CDR2 LQKENI. This CDR3 is 19 amino acids long. This chain's CDR3 is CASSPRAGEPYLNTGELFF. The CDR3 nucleotides are TGTGCCAGCTCACCAAGGGCCGGGGAGCCCTACCTGAACACCGGGGAGCTGTTTTTT.

The chain joins TRBV29-1 to TRBJ1-2; no firm D call. The CDR3 runs 10 residues. Germline V lookup: CDR1 SQVTM, CDR2 ANQGSEA. V was clipped by 4 bases and J by 2 bases, with 2 bases between them. The CDR3 loop is CSVGNYGYTF. CDR3 nucleotides: TGCAGCGTTGGGAACTATGGCTACACCTTC.

The chain couples TRBV28 to TRBJ1-1, with TRBD1 as a possible D gene (5 bases). Per the germline V gene, CDR1 is MDHEN and CDR2 is SYDVKM. V was cut by 7 bases and J by 5 bases, with 20 bases left in between. This CDR3 has 15 residues. Written as DNA, the CDR3 is TGTGCCAGCACCCCTACGGGACGGGTTGGGACTGAAGCTTTCTTT. As protein: CASTPTGRVGTEAFF.

The chain employs TRBV29-1 and TRBJ2-1; D is unresolved. Germline V gene sequence: CDR1 SQVTM, CDR2 ANQGSEA. The CDR3 contains 9 residues. V dropped 3 bases and J dropped 15 bases, with 9 bases sitting between them. The CDR3, as DNA: TGCAGCGTTGATGTCTTGCCGTTCTTC. Translated, it gives CSVDVLPFF.

In this sample, this clone turned up once. V and J are TRBV5-5 and TRBJ2-1, with 9 bases lining up with TRBD1. Germline CDR1 reads SGHKS; CDR2 reads YYEKEE (reference sequence). J was trimmed by 2 bases and V by 4 bases; bases with no gene match: 10. The CDR3 covers 17 residues. The CDR3 DNA reads as TGTGCCAGCAGCGCCAACCCCGGACAGGGGACCTACAATGAGCAGTTCTTC. Its protein is CASSANPGQGTYNEQFF.

This chain links TRBV28 with TRBJ1-1, with D possibly matching TRBD1 (6 bases). Between the trimmed V and J ends, which lost 3 bases and 5 bases, there was a span of 31 bases. CDR3 size: 20 residues. Germline CDR1 reads MDHEN; CDR2 reads SYDVKM. Written as DNA, the CDR3 is TGTGCCAGCAGTTTCCTCCCTAACCTAGACAGGCTAAGGGAGGGGACTGAAGCTTTCTTT. It yields the protein CASSFLPNLDRLREGTEAFF.

The rearrangement links TRBV10-2 to TRBJ2-1; TRBD2 matches at 11 bases. Germline V gene sequence: CDR1 WSHSY, CDR2 SAAADI. The CDR3 has 14 amino acids. V lost 6 bases to trimming and J lost 5 bases; unmatched junction nucleotides: 3. The CDR3 is CASRNSGGDNEQFF. CDR3 DNA: TGCGCCAGCAGAAATAGCGGGGGGGACAATGAGCAGTTCTTC.

The chain links TRBV30 to TRBJ1-1, with D possibly matching TRBD1 (5 bases). Deletions cut 1 base from V and 1 base from J, with 7 bases between. This CDR3 contains 13 residues. CDR1 is GTSNPN and CDR2 is SVGIG in the germline V gene (reference sequence). In DNA, the CDR3 is TGTGCCTGGAGTGCCGGGGCGAACACTGAAGCTTTCTTT. Translated: CAWSAGANTEAFF.

CDR3 amino acids: CASSAGGSPLHF. CDR3 sequence (DNA): TGTGCCAGCAGTGCGGGGGGGTCACCCCTCCACTTT. This chain connects TRBV2 to TRBJ1-6, with D perhaps TRBD1 (5 bases). Trimming stripped 4 bases from V and 10 bases from J, with 8 bases between. The germline CDR1 and CDR2 sequences are SNHLY and FYNNEI. The CDR3 totals 12 residues.

This clone was picked up one time. This chain connects TRBV5-6 to TRBJ2-3; D possibly corresponds to TRBD1 (5 bases). The CDR3 is 15 residues long. Germline-derived CDR1 and CDR2 are SGHDT and YYEEEE. The germline V and J ends were trimmed by 2 bases and 8 bases, with 18 bases remaining between them. The CDR3 DNA reads as TGTGCCAGCAGCTTAGACCGGACACACTCAGTTACGCAGTATTTT. This gives the protein CASSLDRTHSVTQYF.

CDR3 nucleotide sequence: TGTGCCAGCAGTTACATCACTAGCGGGAATAGGGAAGATACGCAGTATTTT. Translation gives CASSYITSGNREDTQYF. The rearrangement uses TRBV6-2 or TRBV6-3 and TRBJ2-3, with 10 bases matching TRBD2. J lost 5 bases, V lost 2 bases, and 10 bases had no gene match. The CDR3 length is 17 residues. From germline, CDR1 is MNHEY and CDR2 SVGEGT.

The rearrangement joins TRBV6-1 to TRBJ2-1; D assignment may be TRBD1 or TRBD2 (5 bases each). This CDR3 is built from 16 residues. Germline lookup yields CDR1 MNHNS and CDR2 SASEGT. Trimming removed 4 bases at V and 0 bases at J, with 13 bases between. The CDR3 sequence is CASSVPRDGSYNEQFF. For the CDR3, the DNA is TGTGCCAGCAGTGTCCCCCGGGACGGCTCCTACAATGAGCAGTTCTTC.

This chain links TRBV4-3 with TRBJ2-3; TRBD2 aligns across 9 bases. The CDR3 is 16 residues long. V was clipped by 1 base and J by 1 base; unmatched bases: 3. Looked up from germline, CDR1 is LGHNA and CDR2 is YSLEER. The DNA for the CDR3 is TGCGCCAGCAGCCAAGCATCTAGCGGGGGCACAGATACGCAGTATTTT. It encodes CASSQASSGGTDTQYF.

CDR3 amino acids: CASKGGGTYEQYF. The CDR3 DNA sequence: TGTGCCAGCAAAGGGGGTGGGACCTACGAGCAGTACTTC. The genes are TRBV25-1 and TRBJ2-7; maybe TRBD1 (6 bases). The V end was cut by 7 bases, the J end by 2 bases, with 12 bases between. The CDR3 extends over 13 amino acids. Germline values: CDR1 MGHDK, CDR2 SYGVNS.

This rearrangement joins TRBV7-2 to TRBJ2-3; D call uncertain. Looked up from germline, CDR1 is SGHTA and CDR2 is FQGNSA. The CDR3 consists of 17 residues. V lost 5 bases, J lost 0 bases, and 18 bases lay in between. The CDR3 spells CASSPMWRPTSTDTQYF. The DNA for the CDR3 is TGTGCCAGCAGCCCGATGTGGCGTCCCACTAGCACAGATACGCAGTATTTT.

V gene TRBV3-1 (or the pseudogene TRBV3-2) combines with J gene TRBJ2-1, with TRBD2 matching 12 bases. The CDR3 is 18 amino acids. The V gene end was trimmed by 0 bases and the J gene end by 1 base; junction bases not matched to a gene: 4. Germline CDR1 and CDR2: LGHDT and YNNKEL (reference sequence). CDR3 sequence: CASSQDRTSGISYNEQFF. CDR3 DNA sequence: TGTGCCAGCAGCCAAGACCGGACTAGCGGGATTTCCTACAATGAGCAGTTCTTC.

The CDR3 region is CASLRQGGYGYTF. The CDR3 DNA sequence: TGTGCCAGCCTTCGGCAGGGTGGCTATGGCTACACCTTC. The chain recombines TRBV2 with TRBJ1-2; the D gene is possibly TRBD1 (5 bases). Germline V lookup: CDR1 SNHLY, CDR2 FYNNEI. There are 13 residues in the CDR3. Trimming removed 8 bases from V and 4 bases from J, with 14 bases in between.

This chain joins TRBV3-1 (or the pseudogene TRBV3-2) and TRBJ1-2; unclear D gene. CDR1 is LGHDT, CDR2 YNNKEL, per germline (reference sequence). The CDR3 is made up of 15 amino acids. The V and J ends lost 6 bases and 4 bases respectively, with 18 bases between them. DNA of the CDR3: TGTGCCAGCAGACCCCAGCAGATAGGGCCCTATGGCTACACCTTC. Translation gives CASRPQQIGPYGYTF.

V usage is TRBV13 and J usage is TRBJ1-1, with a possible D match to TRBD1 (6 bases). V was clipped by 5 bases and J by 5 bases, with 18 bases between them. The length of the CDR3 is 15 residues. Germline loops: CDR1 PRHDT, CDR2 FYEKMQ (reference sequence). The CDR3 spells CASSPGTYRGTEAFF. The DNA for the CDR3 is TGTGCCAGCAGCCCCGGGACATACCGAGGGACTGAAGCTTTCTTT.

The chain employs TRBV27 and TRBJ2-5; TRBD2 matches at 11 bases. CDR1 MNHEY and CDR2 SMNVEV come from the germline V gene (reference sequence). The V segment lost 5 bases and the J segment 5 bases; nucleotides outside the gene matches: 7. The length of the CDR3 is 15 residues. The CDR3 DNA is TGTGCCAGCAGTGCCCTGACTAGCGGGGTTGAGACCCAGTACTTC. It codes for CASSALTSGVETQYF.

The rearrangement links TRBV11-2 to TRBJ1-1; D call uncertain. The CDR3 runs 15 residues. Trimming cost V 6 bases and J 2 bases, with 16 bases left between them. Germline values: CDR1 SGHAT, CDR2 FQNNGV. Here the CDR3 reads CASRSAIFPNTEAFF. CDR3 DNA sequence: TGTGCCAGCAGAAGCGCCATTTTTCCTAACACTGAAGCTTTCTTT.

This sequence joins TRBV3-1 (or the pseudogene TRBV3-2) and TRBJ1-1; no definite D call. This CDR3 is built from 13 residues. CDR1 is LGHDT, CDR2 YNNKEL, per germline (reference sequence). V was clipped by 3 bases and J by 8 bases, with 13 bases between them. In nucleotides, the CDR3 is TGTGCCAGCAGCCATTCGGGAAAACAGGAAGCTTTCTTT. Residues: CASSHSGKQEAFF.

The chain carries TRBV19 and TRBJ2-7; TRBD1 or TRBD2 may be the D gene (5 bases each). Germline CDR1 is LNHDA and CDR2 is SQIVND (reference sequence). The CDR3 spans 15 residues. V shed 5 bases and J shed 2 bases, with 16 bases lying between them. CDR3: CASSAYRDVAYEQYF. The CDR3 DNA follows: TGTGCCAGTAGTGCATACCGGGACGTAGCCTACGAGCAGTACTTC.

The V and J genes are TRBV6-6 and TRBJ1-4; 7 bases are a match to TRBD1. Trimming cost V 6 bases and J 5 bases; bases outside gene matches: 3. The CDR3 is made up of 13 amino acids. Per the germline V gene, CDR1 is MNHNY and CDR2 is SVGAGI (reference sequence). CDR3: CASSSRGNEKLFF. CDR3 sequence (DNA): TGTGCCAGCAGCTCCAGGGGGAATGAAAAACTGTTTTTT.

V usage is TRBV12-3 or TRBV12-4 and J usage is TRBJ1-2, with unresolved D. Trimming stripped 4 bases from V and 5 bases from J, with 11 bases between. The CDR3 contains 13 residues. CDR3 in amino acids: CASSSGLGYGYTF. Written as DNA, the CDR3 is TGTGCCAGCAGTTCGGGGTTAGGGTATGGCTACACCTTC.